This T cell receptor beta chain emerged from a study of blood T cell repertoires in COVID-19. A few counts support this clone. The CDR3 has 16 amino acids. CDR1 is MGHRA, CDR2 YSYEKL, per germline. Trimming took off 1 base at V and 2 bases at J, with 15 bases between the two ends. Profiled with immunoSEQ multiplex PCR; TCRdb holds only in-frame clones, not every one. The table includes roughly 120,000 clones, 90% detected once. What was sequenced was peripheral blood. This chain connects TRBV4-1 to TRBJ2-7, with TRBD2 as a possible D gene (5 bases). The sequence was obtained from a woman in her sixties or seventies with COVID-19, enrolled during active disease. DNA for the CDR3: TGCGCCAGCAGCCAAGGCCCAGCCTTCGGGGCCTACGAGCAGTACTTC. Encoded protein: CASSQGPAFGAYEQYF.